The TCR beta chain described here comes from a study of T cell responses to AZD1222 COVID-19 vaccine. Study at large: The study pooled second doses at about 4 or about 12 weeks. Broader study findings: The study found Spike-specific TCR breadth and depth rose after two AZD1222 doses. Among the donors, most were white British and more were female, and clonal diversity was possibly underestimated.

A single count supports this clone. Its antigen remains unidentified. Clones were sequenced by immunoSEQ multiplex PCR, and TCRdb holds only the in-frame ones, with some missing. The sample has approximately 130,000 clones, 75% to 95% seen once; the top ten hold 5.4%. Trimming cost V 0 bases and J 5 bases, with 16 bases left between them. Germline V CDR1 and CDR2: SGDLS, YYNGEE. The CDR3 has 16 residues. This sequence originates from an adult in good health. Sequencing was performed on peripheral blood, taken on day 0 of AZD1222 vaccination. This chain uses TRBV9 with TRBJ2-3, with D maybe TRBD1 (6 bases). CDR3 nucleotides: TGTGCCAGCAGCGTAGGGGTGGACAGAAAAGAAGATACGCAGTATTTT. Its translation: CASSVGVDRKEDTQYF.